Each of the 32 T cell receptor beta chains below was sequenced from the same sample in a study of blood T cell repertoires in COVID-19. Method: immunoSEQ multiplex PCR; TCRdb's copy keeps in-frame clones and lacks some. In the table there are around 45,000 clones, roughly 90% of which are singletons. The sequenced sample consisted of peripheral blood. All receptors derive from an older man with acute or convalescent COVID-19.

The V call is TRBV5-6, the J call TRBJ1-2; tentatively, D is TRBD1 (6 bases). CDR3 length: 16 residues. Germline V lookup: CDR1 SGHDT, CDR2 YYEEEE. The V and J ends lost 1 base and 4 bases respectively, with 17 bases between them. The CDR3 reads CASSLRRRGGSYGYTF. As DNA, the CDR3 is TGTGCCAGCAGCTTGCGCCGAAGAGGGGGATCCTATGGCTACACCTTC.

The chain recombines TRBV9 with TRBJ2-5, with 7 positions matching TRBD2. The CDR3 loop spans 15 amino acids. Trimming removed 0 bases from V and 5 bases from J; junction bases left unmatched: 7. CDR1 is SGDLS and CDR2 is YYNGEE in the germline V gene. The CDR3 loop is CASSVGGGSGETQYF. CDR3 bases: TGTGCCAGCAGCGTAGGGGGAGGGTCAGGGGAGACCCAGTACTTC.

This rearrangement joins TRBV30 to TRBJ1-4; 9 bases are shared with TRBD1. Per germline, CDR1 GTSNPN and CDR2 SVGIG (reference sequence). The CDR3 is 14 residues long. Losses at the gene ends were 1 base for V and 8 bases for J; bases not matched to a gene: 5. The CDR3, as DNA: TGTGCCTGGAGTGGGGGACAGGGAGGGGAAAAACTGTTTTTT. Its translation: CAWSGGQGGEKLFF.

The rearrangement uses TRBV5-1 and TRBJ2-2, with D tentatively TRBD1 (6 bases). Trimming removed 4 bases from V and 3 bases from J, with 16 bases in between. The CDR3 contains 16 residues. Germline V gene lookup returns CDR1 SGHRS and CDR2 YFSETQ. The CDR3 bases are TGCGCCAGCAGCCCTTTAGGGGGTTTGGACACCGGGGAGCTGTTTTTT. Protein product: CASSPLGGLDTGELFF.

The V call is TRBV27, the J call TRBJ1-5; D gene uncertain. Germline CDR1 reads MNHEY; CDR2 reads SMNVEV (reference sequence). V lost 5 bases and J lost 4, with 12 bases in between. The CDR3 runs to 14 residues. CDR3 in DNA: TGTGCCAGCAGTATCACGAGGAGTAATCAGCCCCAGCATTTT. It encodes CASSITRSNQPQHF.

This clone was seen a single time. The chain carries TRBV10-1 and TRBJ2-1; a weak D match, TRBD1 (5 bases). Trimming took off 2 bases at V and 6 bases at J, with 14 bases between the two ends. The CDR3 loop spans 15 amino acids. The germline V gene has CDR1 WNHNN and CDR2 SYGVQD (reference sequence). This CDR3 is CASSERTSPGNEQFF. The DNA of the CDR3 is TGCGCCAGCAGTGAGAGGACAAGTCCCGGCAATGAGCAGTTCTTC.

There are a few counts of this clone. This chain connects TRBV9 to TRBJ1-1; TRBD1 matches 10 bases. The germline V gene encodes CDR1 SGDLS and CDR2 YYNGEE. The CDR3 length is 14 residues. The V and J ends lost 0 bases and 7 bases, in that order; junction bases with no gene match: 3. The CDR3 reads CASSVEGQGGEAFF. The CDR3 DNA sequence: TGTGCCAGCAGCGTAGAAGGACAGGGGGGTGAAGCTTTCTTT.

V is TRBV7-2 and J is TRBJ1-1; 9 nucleotides line up with TRBD1. The CDR3 consists of 17 residues. The V gene's germline CDR1 is SGHTA and CDR2 FQGNSA. V shed 5 bases, J shed 6 bases, and the junction held 16 bases outside the gene matches. The chain's CDR3 is CASSPRRGQGGFSEAFF. The DNA of the CDR3 is TGTGCCAGCAGCCCCAGACGGGGACAGGGTGGTTTCTCTGAAGCTTTCTTT.

The chain carries TRBV12-3 or TRBV12-4 and TRBJ1-1; D perhaps matches TRBD1 (6 bases). Trimming pared 6 bases from V and 4 bases from J, leaving 12 bases between. This CDR3 is 13 amino acids long. CDR3 loop: CASSLQGTTEAFF. The CDR3, as DNA: TGTGCCAGCAGCCTACAGGGAACCACTGAAGCTTTCTTT.

The gene calls are TRBV2 and TRBJ1-5, with D possibly matching TRBD1 (5 bases). Trimming took off 3 bases at V and 3 bases at J, with 9 bases between the two ends. This CDR3 contains 14 residues. From germline, CDR1 is SNHLY and CDR2 FYNNEI. The CDR3 reads CASSEGGNNQPQHF. CDR3 sequence (DNA): TGTGCCAGCAGTGAGGGGGGGAACAATCAGCCCCAGCATTTT. Drawing the rest from reference TRBV2 and TRBJ1-5, the complete variable domain is EPEVTQTPSHQVTQMGQEVILRCVPISNHLYFYWYRQILGQKVEFLVSFYNNEISEKSEIFDDQFSVERPDGSNFTLKIRSTKLEDSAMYFCASSEGGNNQPQHFGDGTRLSIL.

This chain connects TRBV14 to TRBJ2-2; D remains unclear. From germline, CDR1 is SGHDN and CDR2 FVKESK. The CDR3 has 14 amino acids. The V and J ends lost 0 bases and 1 base respectively, with 3 bases between them. The CDR3 sequence is CASSQDLNTGELFF. The CDR3 DNA reads TGTGCCAGCAGCCAAGATCTGAACACCGGGGAGCTGTTTTTT.

The chain employs TRBV6-5 and TRBJ1-1; D call uncertain. Trimming removed 10 bases from V and 0 bases from J, with 9 bases in between. This CDR3 is built from 12 residues. From germline, CDR1 is MNHEY and CDR2 SVGAGI. This CDR3 is CANKEMNTEAFF. The CDR3 region has the DNA TGTGCCAACAAGGAGATGAACACTGAAGCTTTCTTT.

This rearrangement joins TRBV7-2 to TRBJ1-6; D is possibly TRBD1 (6 bases). V shed 5 bases and J shed 2 bases, with 10 bases lying between them. Germline values: CDR1 SGHTA, CDR2 FQGNSA. The CDR3 sequence is 15 residues long. The DNA of the CDR3 is TGTGCCAGCAGCCCGGACAGTGCCTATAATTCACCCCTCCACTTT. It is translated as CASSPDSAYNSPLHF.

The chain combines TRBV7-9 with TRBJ1-4; 9 bases are a match to TRBD1. From germline, CDR1 is SEHNR and CDR2 FQNEAQ (reference sequence). The CDR3 spans 14 residues. V was pared by 5 bases and J by 8 bases, with 6 bases of the junction left unmatched. The DNA for the CDR3 is TGTGCCAGCAGCGCCGGGACAGGGTCGGAAAAACTGTTTTTT. Protein: CASSAGTGSEKLFF.

This clone was seen only a few times. This chain links TRBV7-9 with TRBJ1-5; a possible D gene is TRBD1 (5 bases). This CDR3 comprises 18 residues. Germline values: CDR1 SEHNR, CDR2 FQNEAQ (reference sequence). Trimming took 1 base from V and 10 from J, leaving 26 bases between them. The CDR3 spells CASSLGIDSRAGIHPQHF. Here the CDR3 DNA reads TGTGCCAGCAGCTTAGGGATAGACAGTCGGGCAGGAATTCACCCCCAGCATTTT.

V gene TRBV5-1 combines with J gene TRBJ2-6; 12 bases match TRBD1. J lost 0 bases, V lost 7 bases, and 8 bases had no gene match. Per germline, CDR1 SGHRS and CDR2 YFSETQ. The CDR3 is made up of 18 amino acids. Written as DNA, the CDR3 is TGCGCCAGCGGAACCGGGACAGGGGGCAACTCTGGGGCCAACGTCCTGACTTTC. This encodes CASGTGTGGNSGANVLTF.

The chain has TRBV21-1 and TRBJ1-1; the table names TRBD1, a call not compared with the DNA. TRBV21-1 is marked as a pseudogene. This CDR3 comprises 12 residues. CDR3 sequence reads: CASSNRQVEAFF. DNA of the CDR3: TGTGCCAGCAGCAACCGACAGGTTGAAGCTTTCTTT.

V and J are TRBV30 and TRBJ2-2; possible D gene TRBD2, 5 bases. This CDR3 is 14 amino acids long. CDR1 is GTSNPN and CDR2 is SVGIG in the germline V gene (reference sequence). V lost 0 bases, J lost 5 bases, and 10 bases lay in between. The CDR3 protein is CAWSVLGRTGELFF. The CDR3 nucleotides read TGTGCCTGGAGTGTACTAGGACGTACCGGGGAGCTGTTTTTT.

This rearrangement joins TRBV20-1 to TRBJ2-1; a weak D match, TRBD1 (6 bases). The germline V gene has CDR1 DFQATT and CDR2 SNEGSKA (reference sequence). The CDR3 has 11 amino acids. Trimming stripped 6 bases from V and 8 bases from J, with 11 bases between. CDR3 in DNA: TGCAGTGCCCACAGGGTCCATGAGCAGTTCTTC. Amino acid sequence: CSAHRVHEQFF.

This sequence joins TRBV10-3 and TRBJ1-1; D is ambiguous. Trimming took off 6 bases at V and 3 bases at J, with 8 bases between the two ends. The CDR3 is made up of 12 amino acids. Looked up from germline, CDR1 is ENHRY and CDR2 is SYGVKD. CDR3 bases: TGTGCCATCAGCCCAGGCTACACTGAAGCTTTCTTT. It codes for CAISPGYTEAFF.

The CDR3 DNA is TGTGCCAGCAGCGTGTCGGGACAGGGGATCTATGGCTACACCTTC. Its protein is CASSVSGQGIYGYTF. The chain carries TRBV9 and TRBJ1-2; the match to TRBD1 covers 10 bases. The junction had 5 bases not matched to a gene; V was cut back by 2 bases and J by 4 bases. Germline CDR1 is SGDLS and CDR2 is YYNGEE. This CDR3 contains 15 residues.

V is TRBV6-4 and J is TRBJ1-5; TRBD1 might be the D (6 bases). V dropped 5 bases and J dropped 7 bases, with 12 bases sitting between them. CDR1 MRHNA and CDR2 SNTAGT come from the germline V gene. The CDR3 has 13 amino acids. This chain's CDR3 is CASSNGGAQPQHF. CDR3 nucleotides: TGTGCCAGCAGTAATGGGGGGGCGCAGCCCCAGCATTTT.

The chain employs TRBV7-7 and TRBJ1-6; TRBD1 is a possible D gene (6 bases). The V end lost 6 bases, the J end lost 10 bases, and 13 bases lay between the germline ends. Germline V gene data show CDR1 as SSHAT and CDR2 as FNYEAQ (reference sequence). This CDR3 has 13 residues. The CDR3 DNA follows: TGTGCCAGCAGTCGGGACATTAGATCACCCCTCCACTTT. It yields the protein CASSRDIRSPLHF.

The V call is TRBV30, the J call TRBJ2-4, with 9 bases aligning to TRBD1. The CDR3 runs to 15 residues. The trim removed 2 bases at V and 8 bases at J, leaving 10 bases unmatched. Germline CDR1 is GTSNPN and CDR2 is SVGIG (reference sequence). CDR3 in amino acids: CAWSLTGTGWDIQYF. The CDR3 DNA is TGTGCCTGGAGTTTAACCGGGACAGGGTGGGACATTCAGTACTTC.

V gene TRBV10-3 combines with J gene TRBJ2-5; D call uncertain. The germline V gene encodes CDR1 ENHRY and CDR2 SYGVKD. CDR3 length equals 14 residues. Trimming shortened V by 5 bases and J by 4 bases, and 14 bases separated the two germline ends. The CDR3 spells CAISPLLGPETQYF. The CDR3 nucleotides are TGTGCCATCAGTCCCCTTCTGGGCCCAGAGACCCAGTACTTC.

This rearrangement joins TRBV6-5 to TRBJ1-6; 7 nucleotides align to TRBD1. Germline V gene sequence: CDR1 MNHEY, CDR2 SVGAGI. J lost 12 bases, V lost 6 bases, and 8 bases had no gene match. There are 13 residues in the CDR3. CDR3 DNA: TGTGCCAGCAGCGTCCGACAGGGAGAACCCCTCCACTTT. This encodes CASSVRQGEPLHF.

The V gene is TRBV19, the J gene TRBJ1-4; D gene ambiguous. From germline, CDR1 is LNHDA and CDR2 SQIVND (reference sequence). The CDR3 sequence is 15 residues long. V was clipped by 3 bases and J by 12 bases, with 20 bases between them. CDR3 residues: CASSISGGLGGELFF. The CDR3 DNA reads TGTGCCAGTAGTATTTCCGGCGGCCTCGGAGGAGAACTGTTTTTT. The complete variable domain, with remaining parts taken from reference TRBV19 and TRBJ1-4, reads DGGITQSPKYLFRKEGQNVTLSCEQNLNHDAMYWYRQDPGQGLRLIYYSQIVNDFQKGDIAEGYSVSREKKESFPLTVTSAQKNPTAFYLCASSISGGLGGELFFGSGTQLSVL.

The chain uses TRBV7-8 and TRBJ1-1, with 10 bases identical to TRBD1. Looked up from germline, CDR1 is SGHVS and CDR2 is FQNEAQ. V shed 5 bases and J 4 bases; nucleotides not matched to a gene: 4. The CDR3 consists of 14 residues. This chain's CDR3 is CASSVGQGSTEAFF. The CDR3 DNA follows: TGTGCCAGCAGCGTGGGACAGGGGAGCACTGAAGCTTTCTTT.

The rearrangement joins TRBV5-4 to TRBJ2-2; no clear D. The ends were cut back, 3 bases at V and 6 bases at J, with 12 bases in the middle. The CDR3 is made up of 14 amino acids. Germline loops: CDR1 SGHNT, CDR2 YYREEE (reference sequence). The DNA of the CDR3 is TGTGCCAGCAGCTCCCCCCGCGTGTCCGGGGAGCTGTTTTTT. Its protein product is CASSSPRVSGELFF.

The chain is built from TRBV6-6 and TRBJ1-6; 9 bases align to TRBD1. CDR3 length equals 13 residues. Trimming took 8 bases from V and 8 from J; bases not matched to a gene: 4. Germline V gene lookup returns CDR1 MNHNY and CDR2 SVGAGI (reference sequence). The CDR3 sequence: CASGTGLDSPLHF. The CDR3 DNA reads as TGTGCCAGCGGGACAGGGTTAGATTCACCCCTCCACTTT.

The chain links TRBV6-5 to TRBJ2-3, with 8 bases lining up with TRBD1. The germline V gene has CDR1 MNHEY and CDR2 SVGAGI. Losses at the gene ends were 7 bases for V and 1 base for J; bases not matched to a gene: 4. The CDR3 covers 14 residues. This CDR3 reads CASISGGGTDTQYF. Here the CDR3 DNA reads TGTGCCAGCATTTCAGGGGGCGGCACAGATACGCAGTATTTT.

This chain joins TRBV19 and TRBJ2-7; possible D gene TRBD2, 5 bases. V gave up 9 bases and J gave up 0 bases, with 18 bases separating them. Germline V gives CDR1 LNHDA, CDR2 SQIVND (reference sequence). The CDR3 is 15 amino acids. CDR3 in amino acids: CASRAGSSSSYEQYF. The DNA for the CDR3 is TGTGCCAGCCGGGCGGGCTCCTCGAGCTCCTACGAGCAGTACTTC.